Below are 32 T cell receptor beta chains sequenced from a single sample in a study of beta chain features in type 1 diabetes. Sequencing targeted expressed TCRB transcripts, as all isolated RNA had been reverse transcribed. The method was immunoSEQ multiplex PCR; TCRdb's version includes in-frame clones alone and lacks a portion of them. The sample lists a few hundred thousand clones, approximately 31% seen once, with around 0.065% in the top ten. The specimen was naive CD4+ T cells from blood. The receptors come from a man between 18 and 29 years old in good health.

This clone was seen more than once but under ten times. The J gene is TRBJ2-5, the V gene TRBV6-1; D assignment may be TRBD1 or TRBD2 (5 bases each). CDR3 length: 14 residues. The V gene lost 2 bases and the J gene lost 1 base, with 8 bases spanning the gap. Germline V gene sequence: CDR1 MNHNS, CDR2 SASEGT. The CDR3 sequence is CASSELGRQETQYF. For the CDR3, the DNA is TGTGCCAGCAGTGAACTGGGACGCCAAGAGACCCAGTACTTC.

This clone turned up a few times. DNA of the CDR3: TGTGCCAGCAGCGTAGCCCCGGCCTTCTACGAGCAGTACTTC. The encoded protein is CASSVAPAFYEQYF. The rearrangement uses TRBV9 and TRBJ2-7; D is ambiguous. The V and J ends lost 0 bases and 3 bases respectively, with 10 bases between them. The germline CDR1 and CDR2 sequences are SGDLS and YYNGEE. CDR3 length: 14 residues. The full variable domain, its missing parts supplied by reference TRBV9 and TRBJ2-7, is DSGVTQTPKHLITATGQRVTLRCSPRSGDLSVYWYQQSLDQGLQFLIQYYNGEERAKGNILERFSAQQFPDLHSELNLSSLELGDSALYFCASSVAPAFYEQYFGPGTRLTVT.

This clone occurred a few times. The rearrangement joins TRBV11-3 to TRBJ2-1, with 11 bases that match TRBD2. The J segment lost 2 bases and the V segment lost 4 bases, leaving 1 base of the junction unmatched. Germline V gene lookup returns CDR1 SGHNT and CDR2 YENEEA. The CDR3 is 15 amino acids. CDR3 sequence reads: CASSYSGRAYNEQFF. As DNA, the CDR3 is TGTGCCAGCAGCTATAGCGGGAGGGCCTACAATGAGCAGTTCTTC.

The V gene is TRBV28, the J gene TRBJ2-1, with 12 bases identical to TRBD1. Per the germline V gene, CDR1 is MDHEN and CDR2 is SYDVKM. The CDR3 sequence is 18 residues long. The V and J ends lost 6 bases and 5 bases, in that order; junction bases with no gene match: 14. DNA of the CDR3: TGTGCCAGCAGCCCCTCACCGGGACAGGGGGCGCGGAACAATGAGCAGTTCTTC. Translation gives CASSPSPGQGARNNEQFF.

The CDR3 DNA reads as TGTGCCAGTTCTCACTGGGAGAGGGGTGGGGAGACCCAGTACTTC. Encoded protein: CASSHWERGGETQYF. The chain joins TRBV28 to TRBJ2-5; either TRBD1 or TRBD2 may fit D (5 bases each). V gave up 9 bases and J gave up 5 bases, with 22 bases separating them. CDR1 is MDHEN, CDR2 SYDVKM, per germline. CDR3 size: 15 residues.

This clone was seen a handful of times. This chain links TRBV29-1 with TRBJ2-5, with TRBD1 identical over 9 bases. The CDR3 is 14 amino acids. V lost 6 bases and J lost 5; bases outside the gene matches: 10. The germline V gene has CDR1 SQVTM and CDR2 ANQGSEA. Written as DNA, the CDR3 is TGCAGCGTGGTAGGGGGACAGGGCTATGAGACCCAGTACTTC. Its translation is CSVVGGQGYETQYF.

The chain is built from TRBV7-9 and TRBJ2-1; TRBD2 is a possible D gene (6 bases). The V gene lost 8 bases and the J gene lost 3 bases, with 26 bases spanning the gap. Looked up from germline, CDR1 is SEHNR and CDR2 is FQNEAQ (reference sequence). The CDR3 has 18 amino acids. The CDR3 sequence is CASVFGGAGRTYYNEQFF. The CDR3 region has the DNA TGTGCCAGCGTCTTCGGAGGGGCAGGCCGAACTTACTACAATGAGCAGTTCTTC.

Only a few counts were recorded for this clone. Its ends do not fully match the called genes, so a read error is possible. The gene calls are TRBV30 and TRBJ2-7; 12 nucleotides agree with TRBD1. This CDR3 has 14 amino acids. Germline-derived CDR1 and CDR2 are GTSNPN and SVGIG (reference sequence). The CDR3 spells CAGRGTGGIYEQYF. The CDR3 nucleotides are TGTGCCGGGAGGGGGACAGGGGGCATCTACGAGCAGTACTTC.

The chain carries TRBV20-1 and TRBJ2-3; D ambiguous. The CDR3 consists of 11 residues. V dropped 7 bases and J dropped 8 bases, with 13 bases sitting between them. Germline V gives CDR1 DFQATT, CDR2 SNEGSKA (reference sequence). CDR3 nucleotide sequence: TGCAGTGTTTCCAACCTACTTACGCAGTATTTT. Protein: CSVSNLLTQYF.

In nucleotides, the CDR3 is TGTGCCAGCAGCGCACAGCAGGGGGCACAAGAGACCCAGTACTTC. It specifies CASSAQQGAQETQYF. This chain connects TRBV7-9 to TRBJ2-5; the match to TRBD1 covers 8 bases. The CDR3 is 15 residues long. Germline CDR1 SEHNR, CDR2 FQNEAQ (reference sequence). Trimming took 5 bases from V and 2 from J; bases not matched to a gene: 7.

The chain employs TRBV19 and TRBJ2-3, with 10 nucleotides matching TRBD2. The CDR3 loop spans 15 amino acids. With 2 bases clipped from V and 6 bases from J, the junction kept 5 bases outside the gene matches. CDR1 is LNHDA and CDR2 is SQIVND in the germline V gene (reference sequence). The CDR3 spells CASSITAGGQDTQYF. CDR3 sequence (DNA): TGTGCCAGTAGTATAACAGCGGGAGGGCAGGATACGCAGTATTTT.

The rearrangement uses TRBV7-2 and TRBJ1-2; D remains ambiguous. Germline CDR1 and CDR2: SGHTA and FQGNSA. The ends were cut back, 3 bases at V and 8 bases at J, with 13 bases in the middle. The CDR3 is made up of 13 amino acids. CDR3 sequence: CASSFDPAAGYTF. The CDR3 region has the DNA TGTGCCAGCAGCTTTGACCCCGCGGCGGGCTACACCTTC.

CDR3 nucleotides: TGTGCCAGCAGCTTGGAGCCAGATTCCTACGAGCAGTACTTC. Its translation is CASSLEPDSYEQYF. The rearrangement links TRBV5-4 to TRBJ2-7; D gene ambiguous. Between the trimmed V and J ends, which lost 0 bases and 1 base, there was a span of 8 bases. Germline CDR1 reads SGHNT; CDR2 reads YYREEE (reference sequence). The CDR3 runs to 14 residues.

For the CDR3, the DNA is TGTGCCAGCAGTTTTCTCGCGGGTTCATCCTACGAGCAGTACTTC. Its protein product is CASSFLAGSSYEQYF. This rearrangement joins TRBV28 to TRBJ2-7; D might be TRBD2 (5 bases). CDR1 and CDR2 from the germline V gene are MDHEN and SYDVKM. Trimming pared 3 bases from V and 1 base from J, leaving 13 bases between. The CDR3 extends over 15 amino acids.

This clone showed up just a few times. The chain has TRBV7-2 and TRBJ2-1, with 8 bases that match TRBD2. After removal of 0 bases from V and 2 bases from J, the junction contained 3 bases not matched to a gene. The germline V gene encodes CDR1 SGHTA and CDR2 FQGNSA. The CDR3 is 16 residues long. Here the CDR3 DNA reads TGTGCCAGCAGCTTAGCCTCGGGAGGGACCTACAATGAGCAGTTCTTC. This gives the protein CASSLASGGTYNEQFF.

This chain links TRBV6-5 with TRBJ2-1, with TRBD2 matching 11 bases. Per germline, CDR1 MNHEY and CDR2 SVGAGI. V lost 2 bases and J lost 7; bases outside the gene matches: 7. The CDR3 sequence is 16 residues long. The CDR3 sequence: CASSYRISSGRNEQFF. In DNA form, the CDR3 reads TGTGCCAGCAGTTACCGTATTTCTAGCGGGAGGAATGAGCAGTTCTTC.

This chain links TRBV7-9 with TRBJ1-2; the D is unclear. This CDR3 has 12 residues. V dropped 3 bases and J dropped 2 bases, with 4 bases sitting between them. The germline V gene has CDR1 SEHNR and CDR2 FQNEAQ (reference sequence). Written as DNA, the CDR3 is TGTGCCAGCAGCTTTCCGAACTATGGCTACACCTTC. Protein product: CASSFPNYGYTF.

The rearrangement joins TRBV7-9 to TRBJ2-6, with 8 bases matching TRBD1. There are 17 residues in the CDR3. Unmatched junction bases numbered 9, after V lost 5 bases and J lost 3 bases. The germline V gene has CDR1 SEHNR and CDR2 FQNEAQ (reference sequence). CDR3 amino acids: CASSLGQGVIGANVLTF. As DNA, the CDR3 is TGTGCCAGCAGCCTCGGACAGGGAGTTATTGGGGCCAACGTCCTGACTTTC.

In its sample, this clone was seen a few times. This chain links TRBV4-1 with TRBJ2-1, with a weak D call TRBD2 (5 bases). Looked up from germline, CDR1 is MGHRA and CDR2 is YSYEKL. This CDR3 has 17 amino acids. Trimming cost V 0 bases and J 5 bases, with 17 bases left between them. As DNA, the CDR3 is TGCGCCAGCAGCCAAGAAGGCGGACTGGGGTATGACAATGAGCAGTTCTTC. Its protein product is CASSQEGGLGYDNEQFF.

The chain links TRBV9 to TRBJ1-1; D uncertain. This CDR3 spans 13 amino acids. Germline loops: CDR1 SGDLS, CDR2 YYNGEE. The germline V and J ends were trimmed by 7 bases and 1 base, with 11 bases remaining between them. CDR3 nucleotides: TGTGCCAGCGGTCGCAGACCGAACACTGAAGCTTTCTTT. Translating gives CASGRRPNTEAFF.

The chain recombines TRBV29-1 with TRBJ2-1, with 9 bases aligning to TRBD1. V shed 7 bases and J 4 bases; nucleotides not matched to a gene: 5. The CDR3 is 13 amino acids. CDR1 is SQVTM, CDR2 ANQGSEA, per germline. The CDR3 nucleotides are TGCAGCGGGGGACAGGGTGGGTACAATGAGCAGTTCTTC. Translation gives CSGGQGGYNEQFF.

This chain uses TRBV30 with TRBJ2-3, with D maybe TRBD2 (6 bases). CDR1 and CDR2 from the germline V gene are GTSNPN and SVGIG (reference sequence). With 4 bases removed from V and 3 bases from J, the gap between germline ends came to 14 bases. This CDR3 comprises 14 residues. CDR3 residues: CAWMGGKWTDTQYF. The CDR3 DNA reads TGTGCCTGGATGGGCGGGAAGTGGACAGATACGCAGTATTTT. Looking up the rest from reference TRBV30 and TRBJ2-3 gives the full variable domain: SQTIHQWPATLVQPVGSPLSLECTVEGTSNPNLYWYRQAAGRGLQLLFYSVGIGQISSEVPQNLSASRPQDRQFILSSKKLLLSDSGFYLCAWMGGKWTDTQYFGPGTRLTVL.

With respect to this clone: The junction departs from germline at one end; a sequencing error may be responsible. J is TRBJ2-6 and V is TRBV30, with D possibly matching TRBD2 (5 bases). The CDR3 has 13 residues. Germline CDR1 reads GTSNPN; CDR2 reads SVGIG (reference sequence). In DNA form, the CDR3 reads TGTGCCGGGAGTGGGTCTGGGGCCAACGTCCTGACTTTC. Residues: CAGSGSGANVLTF.

This clone was found once. The J gene is TRBJ2-7, the V gene TRBV5-6; the match to TRBD1 covers 7 bases. The CDR3 loop spans 15 amino acids. CDR1 is SGHDT and CDR2 is YYEEEE in the germline V gene. The V segment lost 2 bases and the J segment 0 bases; nucleotides outside the gene matches: 5. The CDR3 reads CASSFSGQSSYEQYF. Written as DNA, the CDR3 is TGTGCCAGCAGCTTCTCGGGACAGAGCTCCTACGAGCAGTACTTC.

The chain has TRBV5-1 and TRBJ2-1; possibly TRBD1 or TRBD2 for D (5 bases each). V was cut by 1 base and J by 5 bases, with 13 bases left in between. Germline V gene sequence: CDR1 SGHRS, CDR2 YFSETQ. The length of the CDR3 is 15 residues. CDR3 sequence reads: CASSLLVGTDNEQFF. The CDR3, as DNA: TGCGCCAGCAGCTTGCTGGTCGGGACGGACAATGAGCAGTTCTTC.

This rearrangement joins TRBV6-5 to TRBJ1-2; 8 bases agree with TRBD1. V shed 5 bases, J shed 7 bases, and the junction held 9 bases outside the gene matches. The germline CDR1 and CDR2 sequences are MNHEY and SVGAGI. The CDR3 has 14 residues. The CDR3 region has the DNA TGTGCCAGCAGTACGAGGGACAGGAAGGGTGGCTACACCTTC. Translation gives CASSTRDRKGGYTF.

The sample holds a few counts of this clone. The rearrangement links TRBV30 to TRBJ2-7; D gene ambiguous. Germline V gene lookup returns CDR1 GTSNPN and CDR2 SVGIG (reference sequence). The V end lost 0 bases, the J end lost 7 bases, and 10 bases lay between the germline ends. The CDR3 loop spans 12 amino acids. As DNA, the CDR3 is TGTGCCTGGAGTGTAACAGCCACGGAGCAGTACTTC. Its protein is CAWSVTATEQYF.

The chain links TRBV7-9 to TRBJ1-4; D unclear. Germline CDR1 reads SEHNR; CDR2 reads FQNEAQ (reference sequence). The V end was cut by 1 base, the J end by 14 bases, with 11 bases between. This CDR3 is built from 12 residues. CDR3 region: CASSLEANRLFF. CDR3 coding DNA: TGTGCCAGCAGCTTAGAGGCCAATCGGCTGTTTTTT.

In this sample, this clone turned up a few times. The V and J genes are TRBV11-2 and TRBJ2-1; tentatively, D is TRBD1 (6 bases). CDR1 and CDR2 (germline): SGHAT, FQNNGV. V gave up 5 bases and J gave up 7 bases, with 12 bases separating them. This CDR3 has 13 residues. CDR3 sequence: CASSLLQGNEQFF. The CDR3 bases are TGTGCCAGCAGCCTACTACAGGGTAATGAGCAGTTCTTC.

This rearrangement joins TRBV2 to TRBJ2-1; D is unclear. The CDR3 extends over 13 amino acids. CDR1 is SNHLY, CDR2 FYNNEI, per germline. V was trimmed by 5 bases and J by 5 bases, leaving 10 bases between them. CDR3 nucleotide sequence: TGTGCCAGCAGTCCCCGCGGTCACAATGAGCAGTTCTTC. Its protein product is CASSPRGHNEQFF.

This clone was seen a handful of times. This chain uses TRBV30 with TRBJ1-5, with D hard to call. V lost 5 bases to trimming and J lost 0 bases, with 5 bases between them. This CDR3 comprises 12 residues. Germline V CDR1 and CDR2: GTSNPN, SVGIG (reference sequence). CDR3 nucleotides: TGTGCCTGGTGTTATAGCAATCAGCCCCAGCATTTT. It encodes CAWCYSNQPQHF.

This clone was observed a few times. The gene calls are TRBV27 and TRBJ2-7, with TRBD2 as a possible D gene (5 bases). Looked up from germline, CDR1 is MNHEY and CDR2 is SMNVEV (reference sequence). The V end lost 0 bases, the J end lost 0 bases, and 12 bases lay between the germline ends. The CDR3 totals 16 residues. The DNA for the CDR3 is TGTGCCAGCAGTTTATCGGAACGGAGGAGCTCCTACGAGCAGTACTTC. As protein: CASSLSERRSSYEQYF.